The following is a T cell receptor beta chain sequence with its context. The antigen is unknown. The sort gate was single viable CD3+CD4+CD8-CD45RO+ cells for memory CD4+ T cells. CD4+ T cells were isolated by positive magnetic selection. This sample is drawn from a study of memory CD4+ T cells and cytomegalovirus serostatus. TCRdb's copy holds only in-frame clones and misses some; the assay was immunoSEQ multiplex PCR. The sample contains over 50,000 clones, around 86% of which appear only once. General study points: Repertoires predicted CMV serostatus with median bootstrapped AUC of about 0.94.

The material sequenced was memory CD4+ T cells from blood. The clonotype comes from an adult in good health and CMV-seronegative.

CDR3 nucleotides: TGTGCCACCAGCAGACAGGGCGGACATTCCTACGAGCAGTACTTC. This sequence encodes CATSRQGGHSYEQYF. This chain uses TRBV15 with TRBJ2-7; TRBD1 might be the D (5 bases). The CDR3 runs 15 residues. CDR1 is LNHNV and CDR2 is YYDKDF in the germline V gene (reference sequence). With 2 bases removed from V and 1 base from J, the gap between germline ends came to 12 bases.